This TCR beta chain derives from a study of Graves' ophthalmopathy and Graves' hyperthyroidism. Overall study: Ahead of any treatment, peripheral blood was obtained at the initial diagnosis. Whole-study findings and limits: Predictions made by the model for ophthalmopathy progression reached just over 70% sensitivity and almost 75% specificity. Blood also contained most of the expanded thyroid clonotypes above 0.001 frequency.

Other autoimmune diseases, uncontrolled infections, pregnancy and lactation each led to patient exclusion. This clonotype was seen repeatedly, ten times or more. Its antigen is not known. Amplification of the TCR beta CDR3 regions used RNA transcripts (as template). The library came from an HTBI-primed first-round RT-PCR and a second-round multiplex PCR. TCRdb re-called the multiplex PCR reads with MiXCR, one entry per CDR3 protein. Here the sample spans roughly 300,000 distinct CDR3 sequences, about 17% being singletons. This clonotype was sampled from an adult man with Graves' ophthalmopathy. Material for sequencing was peripheral blood.

The CDR3: CASGDRANYGYTF. The CDR3 DNA follows: TGTGCCAGCGGGGACAGAGCTAACTATGGCTACACCTTC. The V gene is TRBV2, the J gene TRBJ1-2; 7 bases map to TRBD1. Germline-derived CDR1 and CDR2 are SNHLY and FYNNEI. Unmatched junction bases numbered 3, after V lost 8 bases and J lost 0 bases. This CDR3 comprises 13 residues.